Given below is one T cell receptor beta chain in context. Antigen specificity is unknown. Use of 60 Vbeta and 13 Jbeta primers characterized the PCR. Assay used: immunoSEQ multiplex PCR; TCRdb lists only in-frame clones, some missing. This sample yields approximately 100,000 clones, of which roughly 70% are seen a single time; over 4% belongs to the top ten. Germline V gene lookup returns CDR1 KGHSH and CDR2 LQKENI. The CDR3 spans 15 residues. Trimming at V came to 5 bases and at J to 4 bases, leaving 5 bases not matched to a gene. The source of the sample is a study of cytomegalovirus exposure and HLA in healthy donors. Overall study findings and caveats: Apparent HLA restriction characterized most CMV-associated TCR beta chains in a later analysis. When the data were analyzed later, several of the most significant clusters appeared to be linked to common viral pathogens. Donors were assumed by presence/absence analyses to have roughly uniform sequencing depth. It was 164 TCR beta chains that were listed as cytomegalovirus-associated.

The chain is built from TRBV18 and TRBJ1-4; 9 nucleotides line up with TRBD1. Sequenced input: PBMCs. This TCR was recovered from a woman under 30 in good health and CMV-seropositive. CDR3 in DNA: TGTGCCAGCTCATCCGAGACAGGGGGTAATGAAAAACTGTTTTTT. This gives the protein CASSSETGGNEKLFF.